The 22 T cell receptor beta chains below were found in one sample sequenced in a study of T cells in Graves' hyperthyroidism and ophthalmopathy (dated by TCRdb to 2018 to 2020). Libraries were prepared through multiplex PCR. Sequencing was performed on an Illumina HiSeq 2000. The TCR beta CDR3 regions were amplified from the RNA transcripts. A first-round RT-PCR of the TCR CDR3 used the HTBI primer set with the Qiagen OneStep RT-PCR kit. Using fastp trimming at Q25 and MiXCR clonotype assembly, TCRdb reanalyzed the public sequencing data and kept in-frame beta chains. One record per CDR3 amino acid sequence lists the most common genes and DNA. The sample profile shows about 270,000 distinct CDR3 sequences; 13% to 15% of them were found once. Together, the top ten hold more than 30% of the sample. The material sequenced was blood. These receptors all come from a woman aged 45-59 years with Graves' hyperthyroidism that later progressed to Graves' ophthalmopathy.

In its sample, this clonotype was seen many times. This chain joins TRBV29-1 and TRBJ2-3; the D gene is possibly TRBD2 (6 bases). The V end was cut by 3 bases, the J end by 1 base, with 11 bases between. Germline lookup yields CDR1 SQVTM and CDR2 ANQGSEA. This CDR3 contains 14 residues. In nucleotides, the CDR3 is TGCAGCGTTGACAGGGACTCGGGCACAGATACGCAGTATTTT. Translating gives CSVDRDSGTDTQYF.

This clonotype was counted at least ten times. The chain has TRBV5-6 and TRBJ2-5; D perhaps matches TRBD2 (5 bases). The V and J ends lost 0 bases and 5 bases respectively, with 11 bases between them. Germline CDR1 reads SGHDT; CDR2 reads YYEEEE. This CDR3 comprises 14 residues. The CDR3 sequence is CASSLGGRTETQYF. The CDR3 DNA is TGTGCCAGCAGCTTGGGCGGGCGCACGGAGACCCAGTACTTC. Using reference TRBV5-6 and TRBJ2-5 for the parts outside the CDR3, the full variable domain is DAGVTQSPTHLIKTRGQQVTLRCSPKSGHDTVSWYQQALGQGPQFIFQYYEEEERQRGNFPDRFSGHQFPNYSSELNVNALLLGDSALYLCASSLGGRTETQYFGPGTRLLVL.

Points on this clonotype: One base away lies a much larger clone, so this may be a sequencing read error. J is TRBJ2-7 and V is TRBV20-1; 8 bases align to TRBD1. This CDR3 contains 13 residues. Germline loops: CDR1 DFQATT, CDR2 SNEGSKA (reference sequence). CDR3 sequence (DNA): TGCAGAGTACAGGACAGGGAAACCTACGAGCAGTACTTC. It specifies CRVQDRETYEQYF.

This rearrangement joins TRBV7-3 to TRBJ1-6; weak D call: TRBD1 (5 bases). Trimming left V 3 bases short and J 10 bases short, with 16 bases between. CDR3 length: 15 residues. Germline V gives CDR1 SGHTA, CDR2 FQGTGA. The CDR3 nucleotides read TGTGCCAGCAGCTTCCAGGGTGGCCTATACTCACCCCTCCACTTT. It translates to CASSFQGGLYSPLHF.

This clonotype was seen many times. The CDR3 DNA reads TGTGCCAGCAGCCGCACGGCGGCCGAAAATGAAAAACTGTTTTTT. Encoded protein: CASSRTAAENEKLFF. The rearrangement uses TRBV7-9 and TRBJ1-4; D is undetermined. The CDR3 has 15 residues. Trimming removed 5 bases from V and 5 bases from J, with 15 bases in between. Germline lookup yields CDR1 SEHNR and CDR2 FQNEAQ (reference sequence).

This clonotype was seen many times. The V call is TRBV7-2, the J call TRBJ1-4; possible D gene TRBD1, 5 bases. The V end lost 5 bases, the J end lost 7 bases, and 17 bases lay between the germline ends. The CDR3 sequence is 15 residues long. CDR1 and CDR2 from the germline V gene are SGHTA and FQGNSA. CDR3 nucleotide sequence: TGTGCCAGCAGCGCGGGACCGAGCCGTAGTGAAAAACTGTTTTTT. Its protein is CASSAGPSRSEKLFF.

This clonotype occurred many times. CDR3 coding DNA: TGTGCCAGCAGCCTCTCAGGTGTCGAGCAGTACTTC. Its translation is CASSLSGVEQYF. The chain has TRBV3-1 and TRBJ2-7; no reliable D call. The V gene's germline CDR1 is LGHDT and CDR2 YNNKEL (reference sequence). Trimming shortened V by 4 bases and J by 6 bases, and 10 bases separated the two germline ends. The CDR3 loop spans 12 amino acids.

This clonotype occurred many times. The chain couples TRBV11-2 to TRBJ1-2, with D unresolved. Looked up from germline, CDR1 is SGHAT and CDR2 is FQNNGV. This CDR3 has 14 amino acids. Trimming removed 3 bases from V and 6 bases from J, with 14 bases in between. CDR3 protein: CASSFDGPLNGYTF. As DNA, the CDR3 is TGTGCCAGCAGCTTTGATGGACCCCTCAATGGCTACACCTTC.

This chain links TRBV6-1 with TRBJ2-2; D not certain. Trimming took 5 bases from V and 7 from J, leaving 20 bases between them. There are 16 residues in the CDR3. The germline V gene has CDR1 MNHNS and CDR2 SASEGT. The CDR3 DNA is TGTGCCAGCAGTCAAAGATTAGACCCCACGGGCGGGGAGCTGTTTTTT. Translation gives CASSQRLDPTGGELFF.

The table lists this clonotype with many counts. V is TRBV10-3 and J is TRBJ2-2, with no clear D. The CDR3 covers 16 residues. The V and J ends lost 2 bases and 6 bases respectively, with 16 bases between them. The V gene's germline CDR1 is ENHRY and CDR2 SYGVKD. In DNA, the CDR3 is TGTGCCATCAGTGAGATCCAGCTATCGAGTGCCGGGGAGCTGTTTTTT. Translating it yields CAISEIQLSSAGELFF.

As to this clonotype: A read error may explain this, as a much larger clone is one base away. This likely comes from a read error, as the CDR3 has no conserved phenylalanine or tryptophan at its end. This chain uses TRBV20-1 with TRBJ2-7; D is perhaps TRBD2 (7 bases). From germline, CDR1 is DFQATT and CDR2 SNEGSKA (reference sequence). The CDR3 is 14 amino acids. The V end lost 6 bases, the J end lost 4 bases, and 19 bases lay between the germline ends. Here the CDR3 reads CSALKGGGTYEQYL. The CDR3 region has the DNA TGCAGTGCACTGAAAGGGGGGGGTACTTACGAGCAGTACCTC.

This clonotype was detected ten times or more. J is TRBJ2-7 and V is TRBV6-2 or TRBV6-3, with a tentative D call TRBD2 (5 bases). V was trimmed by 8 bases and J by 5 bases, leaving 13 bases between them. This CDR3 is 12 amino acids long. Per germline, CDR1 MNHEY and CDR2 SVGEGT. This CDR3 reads CASCWTADEQYF. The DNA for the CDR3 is TGTGCCAGCTGTTGGACTGCTGACGAGCAGTACTTC.

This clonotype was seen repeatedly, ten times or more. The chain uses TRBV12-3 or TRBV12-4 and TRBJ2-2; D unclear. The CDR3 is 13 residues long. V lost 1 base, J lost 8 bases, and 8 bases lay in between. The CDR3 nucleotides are TGTGCCAGCAGTTTAGGAACCCTGGGGGAGCTGTTTTTT. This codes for CASSLGTLGELFF.

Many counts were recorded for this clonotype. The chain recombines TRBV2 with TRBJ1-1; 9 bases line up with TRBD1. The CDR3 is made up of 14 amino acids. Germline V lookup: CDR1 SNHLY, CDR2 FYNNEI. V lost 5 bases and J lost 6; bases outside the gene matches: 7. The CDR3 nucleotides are TGTGCCAGCAGTCGGACAGGGGAGGCACCTGAAGCTTTCTTT. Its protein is CASSRTGEAPEAFF.

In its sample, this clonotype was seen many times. The CDR3 sequence is CAWGENSYEQYF. The CDR3 DNA sequence: TGTGCCTGGGGGGAGAACTCCTACGAGCAGTACTTC. The V gene is TRBV30, the J gene TRBJ2-7; D might be TRBD2 (5 bases). The CDR3 runs to 12 residues. Trimming took 5 bases from V and 0 from J, leaving 8 bases between them. Germline assignment: CDR1 GTSNPN and CDR2 SVGIG (reference sequence).

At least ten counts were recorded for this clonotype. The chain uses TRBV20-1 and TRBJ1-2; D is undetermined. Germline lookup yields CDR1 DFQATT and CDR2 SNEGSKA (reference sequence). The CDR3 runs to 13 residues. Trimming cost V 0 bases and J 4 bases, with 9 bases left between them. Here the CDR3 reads CSARDPQTYGYTF. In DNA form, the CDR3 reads TGCAGTGCTAGAGATCCACAGACCTATGGCTACACCTTC.

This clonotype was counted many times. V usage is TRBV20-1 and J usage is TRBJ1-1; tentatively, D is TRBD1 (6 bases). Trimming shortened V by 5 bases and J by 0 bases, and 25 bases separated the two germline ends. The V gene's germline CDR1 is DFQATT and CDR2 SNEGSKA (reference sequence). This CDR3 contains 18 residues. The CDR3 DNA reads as TGCAGTGCTCACCGCTTACCTGCGACAGGAAAGATGAACACTGAAGCTTTCTTT. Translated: CSAHRLPATGKMNTEAFF.

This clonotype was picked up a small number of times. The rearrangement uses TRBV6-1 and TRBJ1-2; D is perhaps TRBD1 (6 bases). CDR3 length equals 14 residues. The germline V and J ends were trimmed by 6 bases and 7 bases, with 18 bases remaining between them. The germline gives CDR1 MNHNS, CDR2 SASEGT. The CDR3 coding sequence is TGTGCCAGCAGAGAACAAGGCTCAGGGGCTGGCTACACCTTC. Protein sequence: CASREQGSGAGYTF.

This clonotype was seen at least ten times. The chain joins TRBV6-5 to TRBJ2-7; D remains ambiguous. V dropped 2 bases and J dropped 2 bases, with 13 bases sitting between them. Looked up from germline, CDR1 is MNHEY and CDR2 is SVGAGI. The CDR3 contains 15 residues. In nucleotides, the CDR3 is TGTGCCAGCAGTTACGCCCGGTGGAGCCCCTACGAGCAGTACTTC. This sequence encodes CASSYARWSPYEQYF.

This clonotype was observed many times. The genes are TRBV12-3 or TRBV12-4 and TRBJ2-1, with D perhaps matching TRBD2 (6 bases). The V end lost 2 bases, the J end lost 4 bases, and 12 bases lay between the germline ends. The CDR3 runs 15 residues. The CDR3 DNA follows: TGTGCCAGCAGTTTAAAGGCCGGGGGTTACAATGAGCAGTTCTTC. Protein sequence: CASSLKAGGYNEQFF.

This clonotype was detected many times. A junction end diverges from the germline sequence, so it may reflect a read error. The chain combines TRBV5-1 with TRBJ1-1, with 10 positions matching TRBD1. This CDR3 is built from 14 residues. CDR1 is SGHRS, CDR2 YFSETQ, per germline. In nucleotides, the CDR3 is TGCGCCAGCAGCCCGGGACAGGGGAACGCTGAAGCTTTCTTT. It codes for CASSPGQGNAEAFF.

The CDR3 nucleotides are TGCAGTGCTAGGGACGGGGTCTATGGCTACACCTTC. The encoded protein is CSARDGVYGYTF. The chain is built from TRBV20-1 and TRBJ1-2; D gene ambiguous. The CDR3 is 12 residues long. The V end lost 3 bases, the J end lost 4 bases, and 9 bases lay between the germline ends. Germline CDR1 is DFQATT and CDR2 is SNEGSKA (reference sequence).